This entry concerns a single TCR beta chain. What it binds is unknown. The data originate from a study of cytomegalovirus exposure and HLA in healthy donors. Overall study context: Roughly 85 million unique TCRs from HLA-typed donors made up an early data release. Study results and limitations: The authors later linked a missense DCLRE1C variant to TCR beta V- and J-gene trimming.

PCR primers comprised 60 Vbeta and 13 Jbeta primers. Assay used: immunoSEQ multiplex PCR; TCRdb lists only in-frame clones, some missing. Of about 120,000 clones in the sample, 74% were seen once. This CDR3 is built from 13 residues. Trimming left V 0 bases short and J 6 bases short, with 7 bases between. The germline CDR1 and CDR2 sequences are SGDLS and YYNGEE. The sequenced material came from PBMCs. This TCR was recovered from a human donor in good health. This chain joins TRBV9 and TRBJ2-1, with D unresolved. Here the CDR3 reads CASSVGPGNEQFF. The CDR3 coding sequence is TGTGCCAGCAGCGTAGGACCAGGCAATGAGCAGTTCTTC.